This TCR beta chain was captured in a study of T cell changes during pregnancy in multiple sclerosis. The table came from immunoSEQ multiplex PCR; TCRdb's copy has only in-frame clones and leaves some out. This sample has nearly 110,000 clones, with about 90% found just once. V lost 4 bases to trimming and J lost 4 bases, with 14 bases between them. Germline CDR1 reads SGHTA; CDR2 reads FQGTGA. This CDR3 has 15 amino acids. Source: peripheral blood, taken before pregnancy. The source is a female donor with multiple sclerosis, enrolled in a pregnancy study. The chain combines TRBV7-3 with TRBJ2-1; maybe TRBD1 (5 bases). Written as DNA, the CDR3 is TGTGCCAGCAGCTCCCAGGGCGATCAATACAATGAGCAGTTCTTC. This translates into CASSSQGDQYNEQFF.